The rows below give T cell receptor beta chains drawn from one sample of a study of T cells in Graves' hyperthyroidism and ophthalmopathy. TCRdb reprocessed the multiplex PCR reads with MiXCR, giving one entry per CDR3 protein. Of around 480,000 distinct CDR3 sequences in the sample, 13% to 15% were seen once. The sample comprised blood. The receptors were sampled from a woman under 30 with Graves' hyperthyroidism. The CDR3 runs from the conserved cysteine through the conserved F or W. D genes are given only for firm matches. The size of a clone is reported for some rows only, either as once, few or many, or as a class for expanded clones.

clone size	V gene	J gene	D gene	CDR3 protein	CDR3 DNA
many	TRBV11-1	TRBJ2-1	NA	CASSLENNNEQFF	TGTGCCAGCAGCTTAGAAAACAACAATGAGCAGTTCTTC
many	TRBV20-1	TRBJ1-2	NA	CSASLPGLDGYTF	TGCAGTGCTAGTTTACCAGGGCTCGATGGCTACACCTTC
NA	TRBV7-9	TRBJ2-3	NA	CASSLAVPDTQYF	TGTGCCAGCAGCTTAGCAGTTCCAGATACGCAGTATTTT
many	TRBV11-1	TRBJ2-1	TRBD2	CASSLGGASGSYNEQFF	TGTGCCAGCAGCTTAGGGGGGGCCAGCGGGAGCTACAATGAGCAGTTCTTC
many	TRBV28	TRBJ2-1	TRBD2	CASSSTLAGISYNEQFF	TGTGCCAGCAGTTCGACACTAGCGGGGATCTCCTACAATGAGCAGTTCTTC
NA	TRBV3-1	TRBJ2-7	NA	CASSPAIGAPRLALNFDEQYF	TGTGCCAGCAGCCCAGCGATCGGGGCTCCCCGTTTGGCGTTAAATTTTGACGAGCAGTACTTC
many	TRBV12-3/TRBV12-4	TRBJ2-7	NA	CASSLGLGLIAGRLKRRNEQYF	TGTGCCAGCAGTTTAGGACTTGGGTTGATTGCGGGACGCCTAAAAAGAAGGAACGAGCAGTACTTC
NA	TRBV6-9	TRBJ2-3	NA	CASSYAPGVSTDTQYF	TGTGCCAGCAGTTACGCCCCCGGGGTTAGCACAGATACGCAGTATTTT
many	TRBV11-3	TRBJ2-5	TRBD2	CASAPLAEETQYF	TGTGCCAGCGCCCCGCTAGCGGAAGAGACCCAGTACTTC
NA	TRBV12-3/TRBV12-4	TRBJ2-7	TRBD1	CASRPGQGASYEQYF	TGTGCCAGCAGGCCGGGACAGGGGGCTTCCTACGAGCAGTACTTC